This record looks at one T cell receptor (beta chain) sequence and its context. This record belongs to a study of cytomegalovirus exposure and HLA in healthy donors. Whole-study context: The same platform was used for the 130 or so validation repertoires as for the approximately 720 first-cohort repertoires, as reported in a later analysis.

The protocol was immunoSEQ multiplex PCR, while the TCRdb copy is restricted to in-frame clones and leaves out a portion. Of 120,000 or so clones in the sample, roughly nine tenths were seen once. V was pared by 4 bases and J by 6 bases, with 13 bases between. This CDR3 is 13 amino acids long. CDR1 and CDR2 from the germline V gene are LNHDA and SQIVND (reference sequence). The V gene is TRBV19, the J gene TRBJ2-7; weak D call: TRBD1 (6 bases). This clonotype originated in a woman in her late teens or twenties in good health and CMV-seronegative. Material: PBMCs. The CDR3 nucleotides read TGTGCCAGTAGTAGGGCACAGGGTGGCGAGCAGTACGTC. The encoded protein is CASSRAQGGEQYV.